The text below deals with one T cell receptor beta chain. Only in-frame clones appear in the TCRdb table, and some are missing; sequencing was by immunoSEQ multiplex PCR. The sample has approximately 260,000 clones, around 86% seen once. Membership in each cohort depended on participant-reported clinical history. This entry is derived from a study of blood T cell repertoires in COVID-19. Germline CDR1 and CDR2: MNHEY and SMNVEV (reference sequence). The junction had 8 bases not matched to a gene; V was cut back by 3 bases and J by 3 bases. CDR3 length: 16 residues. The chain has TRBV27 and TRBJ1-5, with TRBD1 identical over 7 bases. The sequenced material came from PBMCs or T cells enriched from blood (not recorded which). This TCR derives from a woman in her thirties or forties with acute COVID-19. CDR3 sequence: CASSFQGGGDNQPQHF. As DNA, the CDR3 is TGTGCCAGCAGTTTTCAAGGAGGGGGCGACAATCAGCCCCAGCATTTT.